The source of this TCR beta chain is a study of blood T cell repertoires in COVID-19. Sequencing used immunoSEQ multiplex PCR; TCRdb keeps in-frame clones, though not all of them. The sample lists about 260,000 clones, nearly 90% occurring once. The ends were cut back, 1 base at V and 8 bases at J, with 7 bases in the middle. Germline V CDR1 and CDR2: SGHTS, YDEGEE. This CDR3 has 12 residues. This sequence joins TRBV5-8 and TRBJ1-5; unclear D gene. Sequencing used peripheral blood. This TCR derives from a human donor in a cohort sampled during active COVID-19. The CDR3 here is CASSLIEEPQHF. The CDR3 coding sequence is TGTGCCAGCAGCTTGATTGAGGAGCCCCAGCATTTT.